The rows below give T cell receptor beta chains drawn from one sample of a study of OX40 agonist ivuxolimab in advanced cancers. The repertoire was sequenced with immunoSEQ multiplex PCR; TCRdb's copy has only in-frame clones and lacks some. This sample has about 79,000 clones; about 90% occur once, and the top ten carry about 4%. The input for sequencing was CD4+ or CD8+ T cells sorted from blood, taken in a trial of the OX40 agonist ivuxolimab. These receptor sequences come from an adult with an advanced solid tumor such as melanoma, head and neck, liver or kidney cancer. CDR3s include the opening cysteine and the closing phenylalanine or tryptophan. The D gene is left open where the match is weak. Where a row states a size, it is once, few, many or the class of an expanded clone; other rows omit it.

v_call: TRBV7-9
clone_size: .
j_call: TRBJ1-3
d_call: .
cdr3_nt: TGTGCCAGCAGCCAGGACCGGTCTATGGCTGGAAACACCATATATTTT
cdr3_aa: CASSQDRSMAGNTIYF

v_call: TRBV14
clone_size: .
j_call: TRBJ2-1
d_call: TRBD2
cdr3_nt: TGTGCCAGCAGCCAAGGGGCTAGCGGAGGTTACAATGAGCAGTTCTTC
cdr3_aa: CASSQGASGGYNEQFF

v_call: TRBV28
clone_size: .
j_call: TRBJ2-1
d_call: TRBD2
cdr3_nt: TGTGCCAGTGGGACTAGCGGGATAGACAATGAGCAGTTCTTC
cdr3_aa: CASGTSGIDNEQFF

v_call: TRBV7-8
clone_size: .
j_call: TRBJ1-1
d_call: .
cdr3_nt: TGTGCCAGCAGCGTCGTTCGGGGAACTGAAGCTTTCTTT
cdr3_aa: CASSVVRGTEAFF

v_call: TRBV7-2
clone_size: .
j_call: TRBJ2-1
d_call: .
cdr3_nt: TGTGCCAGCAGCTTAGGGTTCCCCGGGAGAGAAGGTGAGCAGTTCTTC
cdr3_aa: CASSLGFPGREGEQFF

v_call: TRBV28
clone_size: few
j_call: TRBJ1-2
d_call: .
cdr3_nt: TGTGCCAGCAGGCGACTGATTAACTATGGCTACACCTTC
cdr3_aa: CASRRLINYGYTF

v_call: TRBV4-1
clone_size: few
j_call: TRBJ2-1
d_call: TRBD2
cdr3_nt: TGCGCCAGCAGCCAAGTTCAGATAGCGGGAAACGAATACAATGAGCAGTTCTTC
cdr3_aa: CASSQVQIAGNEYNEQFF

v_call: TRBV30
clone_size: .
j_call: TRBJ2-1
d_call: TRBD2
cdr3_nt: TGTGCCTGGAGTGTGGGGGGAATGGGGACTAGTAACAATGAGCAGTTCTTC
cdr3_aa: CAWSVGGMGTSNNEQFF

v_call: TRBV28
clone_size: .
j_call: TRBJ1-5
d_call: .
cdr3_nt: TGTGCCAGCAGTTTATTCTACAACTCCAATCAGCCCCAGCATTTT
cdr3_aa: CASSLFYNSNQPQHF

v_call: TRBV7-8
clone_size: .
j_call: TRBJ2-3
d_call: TRBD2
cdr3_nt: TGTGCCAGCAGCTACCTAAGCGGGAGGGCTCTCACAGATACGCAGTATTTT
cdr3_aa: CASSYLSGRALTDTQYF

v_call: TRBV5-1
clone_size: .
j_call: TRBJ1-1
d_call: .
cdr3_nt: TGCGCCAGCAGCTTGGATAGGGCGAACACTGAAGCTTTCTTT
cdr3_aa: CASSLDRANTEAFF

v_call: TRBV7-2
clone_size: .
j_call: TRBJ2-1
d_call: TRBD1
cdr3_nt: TGTGCCAGCAGCCCCGGGACAGCCTTTTCCTACAATGAGCAGTTCTTC
cdr3_aa: CASSPGTAFSYNEQFF

v_call: TRBV7-3
clone_size: .
j_call: TRBJ2-2
d_call: .
cdr3_nt: TGTGCCAGCAGCCACGAGGGGGGCACCGCGAACACCGGGGAGCTGTTTTTT
cdr3_aa: CASSHEGGTANTGELFF

v_call: TRBV10-2
clone_size: .
j_call: TRBJ1-2
d_call: .
cdr3_nt: TGCGCCAGCAGTGATTCCAGGGCGGATGGCTACACCTTC
cdr3_aa: CASSDSRADGYTF

v_call: TRBV5-6
clone_size: .
j_call: TRBJ1-2
d_call: TRBD1
cdr3_nt: TGTGCCAGCAGCACGGGACAGGGAGACGGCTACACCTTC
cdr3_aa: CASSTGQGDGYTF

v_call: TRBV20-1
clone_size: .
j_call: TRBJ2-1
d_call: .
cdr3_nt: TGCAGTGCTAGGGTTGGCAGTGAGCAGTTCTTC
cdr3_aa: CSARVGSEQFF

v_call: TRBV10-3
clone_size: .
j_call: TRBJ2-1
d_call: .
cdr3_nt: TGTGCCATCAGTCCGGGAGCTGAATACAATGAGCAGTTCTTC
cdr3_aa: CAISPGAEYNEQFF

v_call: TRBV21-1
clone_size: .
j_call: TRBJ2-7
d_call: .
cdr3_nt: TGTGCCAGCACCCCGGGGGGCAGGGGGCACTCCTACGAGCAGTACTTC
cdr3_aa: CASTPGGRGHSYEQYF

v_call: TRBV19
clone_size: .
j_call: TRBJ2-7
d_call: TRBD1
cdr3_nt: TGTGCCAGTAGTCCAGGACAGGGGGCGATATACGAGCAGTACTTC
cdr3_aa: CASSPGQGAIYEQYF

v_call: TRBV7-2
clone_size: .
j_call: TRBJ2-3
d_call: .
cdr3_nt: TGTGCCAGCAGCTTAGCGAGACGGGACCCAGATACGCAGTATTTT
cdr3_aa: CASSLARRDPDTQYF

v_call: TRBV5-4
clone_size: few
j_call: TRBJ1-1
d_call: .
cdr3_nt: TGTGCCAGCAGCCCCGGGGGCAGCCCGAACACTGAAGCTTTCTTT
cdr3_aa: CASSPGGSPNTEAFF

v_call: TRBV6-5
clone_size: .
j_call: TRBJ2-5
d_call: .
cdr3_nt: TGTGCCAGCAGTATAGGAGGGGACGTGGGGACCCAGTACTTC
cdr3_aa: CASSIGGDVGTQYF

v_call: TRBV9
clone_size: few
j_call: TRBJ1-3
d_call: .
cdr3_nt: TGTGCCAGCAGCGTAGGTCCCGGGGCTGGAAACACCATATATTTT
cdr3_aa: CASSVGPGAGNTIYF

v_call: TRBV30
clone_size: .
j_call: TRBJ2-3
d_call: TRBD2
cdr3_nt: TGTGCCTGGAGTGTGCCTAGCGGGAGTGATACGCAGTATTTT
cdr3_aa: CAWSVPSGSDTQYF

v_call: TRBV4-2
clone_size: .
j_call: TRBJ2-3
d_call: TRBD1
cdr3_nt: TGTGCCAGCAGCCCGGACAGGCAGGATACGCAGTATTTT
cdr3_aa: CASSPDRQDTQYF

v_call: TRBV10-2
clone_size: once
j_call: TRBJ2-5
d_call: .
cdr3_nt: TGCGCCAGCACCCCATCCACTTCGGGGACCCAGTACTTC
cdr3_aa: CASTPSTSGTQYF

v_call: TRBV6-1
clone_size: .
j_call: TRBJ1-5
d_call: TRBD1
cdr3_nt: TGTGCCAGCAGTGCCGGGACAGGGACGTATAGCAATCAGCCCCAGCATTTT
cdr3_aa: CASSAGTGTYSNQPQHF

v_call: TRBV19
clone_size: .
j_call: TRBJ1-3
d_call: .
cdr3_nt: TGTGCCAGTATGCAGGCGGTCACCATATATTTT
cdr3_aa: CASMQAVTIYF

v_call: TRBV9
clone_size: .
j_call: TRBJ1-1
d_call: .
cdr3_nt: TGTGCCAGCAGCGTACAATCCGCGAACACTGAAGCTTTCTTT
cdr3_aa: CASSVQSANTEAFF

v_call: TRBV5-1
clone_size: .
j_call: TRBJ2-1
d_call: .
cdr3_nt: TGCGCCAGCAGCTTGGGCGCCGGGATCAATGAGCAGTTCTTC
cdr3_aa: CASSLGAGINEQFF